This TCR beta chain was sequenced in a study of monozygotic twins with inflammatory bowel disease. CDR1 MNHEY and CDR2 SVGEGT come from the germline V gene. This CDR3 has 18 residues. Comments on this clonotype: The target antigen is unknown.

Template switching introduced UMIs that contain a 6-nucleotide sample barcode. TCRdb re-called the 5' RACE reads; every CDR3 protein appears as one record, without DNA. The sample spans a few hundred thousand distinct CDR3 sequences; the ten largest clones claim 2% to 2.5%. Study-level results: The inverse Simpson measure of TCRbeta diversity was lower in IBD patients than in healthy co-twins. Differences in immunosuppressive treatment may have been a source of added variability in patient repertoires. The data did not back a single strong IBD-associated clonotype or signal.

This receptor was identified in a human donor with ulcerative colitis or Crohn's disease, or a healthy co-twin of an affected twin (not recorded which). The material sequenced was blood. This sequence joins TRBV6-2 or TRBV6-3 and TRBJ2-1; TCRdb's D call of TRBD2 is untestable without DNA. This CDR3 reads CASSYWGGGGIYYNEQFF.